A single sample is the source of the 32 T cell receptor beta chains below, sequenced in a study of shared clonotypes between healthy human individuals. The assay was immunoSEQ multiplex PCR, and TCRdb's table has in-frame clones only and misses some. In the table there are approximately 470,000 clones, approximately 84% of which are singletons. The sequenced material came from PBMCs. These receptors originate from a woman between 40 and 50 years old in good health. Some clones in this sample may be carry-over from other donors' samples.

V is TRBV9 and J is TRBJ2-7, with 11 positions matching TRBD2. Trimming took 5 bases from V and 7 from J; bases not matched to a gene: 5. The CDR3 contains 13 residues. CDR1 is SGDLS and CDR2 is YYNGEE in the germline V gene. This CDR3 reads CASSVGTSGEQYF. In DNA, the CDR3 is TGTGCCAGCAGTGTCGGGACTAGCGGTGAGCAGTACTTC.

The gene calls are TRBV29-1 and TRBJ1-4; D may be TRBD1 (5 bases). Germline V lookup: CDR1 SQVTM, CDR2 ANQGSEA. This CDR3 is built from 14 residues. V gave up 7 bases and J gave up 7 bases, with 19 bases separating them. The DNA of the CDR3 is TGCAGCGCCAGCCCGGGGGTCGGAGGTGAAAAACTGTTTTTT. Residues: CSASPGVGGEKLFF.

A word on this clone: A far larger clone lies a single base away; this is likely a read error. V and J are TRBV11-2 and TRBJ2-3; 7 positions agree with TRBD2. The CDR3 contains 15 residues. CDR1 is SGHAT and CDR2 is FQNNGV in the germline V gene. The DNA of the CDR3 is TGTGCCAGCGGCTTTTGGGGGGGTTCTCCAGATACGCAGTATTTT. It translates to CASGFWGGSPDTQYF.

V and J are TRBV7-2 and TRBJ1-4; 8 nucleotides line up with TRBD1. The CDR3 contains 15 residues. Per the germline V gene, CDR1 is SGHTA and CDR2 is FQGNSA. V lost 4 bases and J lost 8; bases outside the gene matches: 9. DNA of the CDR3: TGTGCCAGCAGCTCAACCGGGACAGGAGGCGAAAAACTGTTTTTT. Translated: CASSSTGTGGEKLFF.

The chain uses TRBV5-1 and TRBJ2-2; possible D gene TRBD2, 5 bases. The CDR3 is 17 residues long. CDR1 and CDR2 from the germline V gene are SGHRS and YFSETQ. The germline V and J ends were trimmed by 4 bases and 0 bases, with 16 bases remaining between them. Here the CDR3 DNA reads TGCGCCAGCAGCATACTAGTTCCTCCTACGAACACCGGGGAGCTGTTTTTT. Amino acid sequence: CASSILVPPTNTGELFF.

This clone was seen once. The V and J genes are TRBV18 and TRBJ2-7; TRBD1 aligns across 10 bases. V lost 5 bases to trimming and J lost 3 bases; unmatched junction nucleotides: 1. The CDR3 extends over 13 amino acids. The germline CDR1 and CDR2 sequences are KGHSH and LQKENI. As DNA, the CDR3 is TGTGCCAGCTCATGGACAGGGGGCTACGAGCAGTACTTC. Protein: CASSWTGGYEQYF. The complete variable domain, with remaining parts taken from reference TRBV18 and TRBJ2-7, reads NAGVMQNPRHLVRRRGQEARLRCSPMKGHSHVYWYRQLPEEGLKFMVYLQKENIIDESGMPKERFSAEFPKEGPSILRIQQVVRGDSAAYFCASSWTGGYEQYFGPGTRLTVT.

This clone was recorded a few times. The chain combines TRBV11-2 with TRBJ2-7, with 7 bases that match TRBD1. The CDR3 has 14 residues. Germline V gene sequence: CDR1 SGHAT, CDR2 FQNNGV. The V segment lost 3 bases and the J segment 2 bases; nucleotides outside the gene matches: 4. CDR3 bases: TGTGCCAGCAGCTTGAGAGGGGGCACCTACGAGCAGTACTTC. It encodes CASSLRGGTYEQYF.

The chain carries TRBV2 and TRBJ2-7, with D tentatively TRBD1 (6 bases). Germline CDR1 SNHLY, CDR2 FYNNEI. V gave up 6 bases and J gave up 2 bases, with 14 bases separating them. The CDR3 spans 14 residues. The CDR3 loop is CASSDYRETYEQYF. CDR3 nucleotides: TGTGCCAGCAGCGATTACAGGGAAACCTACGAGCAGTACTTC.

The chain couples TRBV28 to TRBJ2-3; 8 bases are shared with TRBD2. Germline V lookup: CDR1 MDHEN, CDR2 SYDVKM. J lost 6 bases, V lost 7 bases, and 6 bases had no gene match. This CDR3 has 13 residues. In DNA, the CDR3 is TGTGCCAGCAAGGCGGGGGGTATTGATACGCAGTATTTT. Amino acids: CASKAGGIDTQYF.

Worth noting for this clone: Given a much more abundant clone one base away, this may be a read error. In DNA, the CDR3 is TGTGCCAGCGGCTTGGCGGGGAGGCGGTCCTACAATGAGCAGTTCTTC. Translated, it gives CASGLAGRRSYNEQFF. The genes are TRBV5-4 and TRBJ2-1, with D possibly matching TRBD2 (6 bases). The V gene's germline CDR1 is SGHNT and CDR2 YYREEE (reference sequence). This CDR3 region has 16 residues.

The chain employs TRBV2 and TRBJ2-5; 9 positions agree with TRBD2. Per germline, CDR1 SNHLY and CDR2 FYNNEI. V trimming: 0 bases; J trimming: 1 base; junction bases outside the gene matches: 0. The length of the CDR3 is 15 residues. Here the CDR3 DNA reads TGTGCCAGCAGTGAAGCAGCGGGAGGCCAAGAGACCCAGTACTTC. It yields the protein CASSEAAGGQETQYF.

This chain connects TRBV28 to TRBJ1-4; D might be TRBD1 (5 bases). The germline V and J ends were trimmed by 6 bases and 7 bases, with 15 bases remaining between them. The CDR3 totals 14 residues. Germline CDR1 is MDHEN and CDR2 is SYDVKM. The CDR3 is CASSSPGEGEKLFF. The CDR3 DNA reads as TGTGCCAGCAGCTCACCGGGGGAAGGTGAAAAACTGTTTTTT. Variable domain in full (rest from reference TRBV28 and TRBJ1-4): DVKVTQSSRYLVKRTGEKVFLECVQDMDHENMFWYRQDPGLGLRLIYFSYDVKMKEKGDIPEGYSVSREKKERFSLILESASTNQTSMYLCASSSPGEGEKLFFGSGTQLSVL.

J is TRBJ2-5 and V is TRBV25-1; TRBD2 is a possible D gene (6 bases). This CDR3 is built from 14 residues. Trimming pared 2 bases from V and 2 bases from J, leaving 9 bases between. Germline V lookup: CDR1 MGHDK, CDR2 SYGVNS. CDR3 in amino acids: CASSERDFQETQYF. In nucleotides, the CDR3 is TGTGCCAGCAGTGAAAGGGACTTTCAAGAGACCCAGTACTTC.

Ten or more counts support this clone. The same CDR3 can be traced to other DNA sequences in this sample. The J gene is TRBJ1-1, the V gene TRBV15; D unclear. Germline V gene sequence: CDR1 LNHNV, CDR2 YYDKDF (reference sequence). V gave up 0 bases and J gave up 4 bases, with 12 bases separating them. The CDR3 is made up of 15 amino acids. The CDR3 sequence: CATSRDQRGFTEAFF. The CDR3 DNA reads TGTGCCACCAGCAGAGATCAAAGAGGGTTCACTGAAGCTTTCTTT.

The rearrangement uses TRBV10-2 and TRBJ1-5; the D is unclear. Deletions cut 4 bases from V and 6 bases from J, with 10 bases between. Germline values: CDR1 WSHSY, CDR2 SAAADI. The CDR3 has 13 residues. The CDR3 region is CASSVYLGQPQHF. The CDR3 bases are TGCGCCAGCAGTGTTTATCTTGGTCAGCCCCAGCATTTT.

Turning to this clone: The same CDR3 is also encoded by other DNA sequences in this sample. The chain employs TRBV29-1 and TRBJ2-5, with D hard to call. Germline CDR1 SQVTM, CDR2 ANQGSEA. The ends were cut back, 4 bases at V and 2 bases at J, with 5 bases in the middle. The CDR3 sequence is 11 residues long. DNA for the CDR3: TGCAGCGTTGGGTCGCAAGAGACCCAGTACTTC. Encoded protein: CSVGSQETQYF.

This clone turned up a few times. This chain uses TRBV6-6 with TRBJ2-7; tentatively, D is TRBD2 (6 bases). The CDR3 loop spans 14 amino acids. Germline lookup yields CDR1 MNHNY and CDR2 SVGAGI (reference sequence). Trimming left V 2 bases short and J 6 bases short, with 14 bases between. The CDR3 protein is CASSYLPGVPEQYF. CDR3 in DNA: TGTGCCAGCAGTTACCTCCCGGGAGTCCCCGAGCAGTACTTC.

The J gene is TRBJ2-5, the V gene TRBV5-1; TRBD1 might be the D (5 bases). CDR1 and CDR2 from the germline V gene are SGHRS and YFSETQ. Trimming pared 4 bases from V and 2 bases from J, leaving 12 bases between. The CDR3 runs 14 residues. CDR3 DNA sequence: TGCGCCAGCAGCCGTGGACACCGACAAGAGACCCAGTACTTC. The encoded protein is CASSRGHRQETQYF. Looking up the rest from reference TRBV5-1 and TRBJ2-5 gives the full variable domain: KAGVTQTPRYLIKTRGQQVTLSCSPISGHRSVSWYQQTPGQGLQFLFEYFSETQRNKGNFPGRFSGRQFSNSRSEMNVSTLELGDSALYLCASSRGHRQETQYFGPGTRLLVL.

The rearrangement uses TRBV11-2 and TRBJ2-7; 7 positions match TRBD1. V lost 5 bases, J lost 4 bases, and 11 bases stayed unmatched. Germline V gene data show CDR1 as SGHAT and CDR2 as FQNNGV. The CDR3 covers 15 residues. CDR3 loop: CASSIRTGGVYEQYF. Written as DNA, the CDR3 is TGTGCCAGCAGCATTCGGACAGGTGGGGTGTACGAGCAGTACTTC.

The chain recombines TRBV2 with TRBJ2-5; weak D call: TRBD2 (6 bases). CDR1 SNHLY and CDR2 FYNNEI come from the germline V gene. The CDR3 runs 11 residues. The V end lost 8 bases, the J end lost 5 bases, and 9 bases lay between the germline ends. The CDR3, as DNA: TGTGCCAGCCAGACTAGGGAGACCCAGTACTTC. Translated, it gives CASQTRETQYF.

The V gene is TRBV4-3, the J gene TRBJ2-4; TRBD2 matches at 8 bases. Trimming removed 4 bases from V and 0 bases from J; junction bases left unmatched: 8. The CDR3 covers 17 residues. CDR1 and CDR2 from the germline V gene are LGHNA and YSLEER. The CDR3 reads CASSRSRGGLAKNIQYF. As DNA, the CDR3 is TGCGCCAGCAGCCGCTCCCGCGGGGGGCTAGCCAAAAACATTCAGTACTTC.

This clone occurred once. The CDR3 DNA sequence: TGTGCCAGCAGCGTAGTTCGGACTAGCGGGTCGGATGAGCAGTTCTTC. Translating gives CASSVVRTSGSDEQFF. This sequence joins TRBV9 and TRBJ2-1; the match to TRBD2 covers 11 bases. The ends lost 0 bases at V and 8 bases at J; junction bases unmatched: 7. This CDR3 has 16 residues. Germline CDR1 reads SGDLS; CDR2 reads YYNGEE. The entire variable domain, with the rest obtained from reference TRBV9 and TRBJ2-1, is as follows: DSGVTQTPKHLITATGQRVTLRCSPRSGDLSVYWYQQSLDQGLQFLIQYYNGEERAKGNILERFSAQQFPDLHSELNLSSLELGDSALYFCASSVVRTSGSDEQFFGPGTRLTVL.

Turning to this clone: This likely stems from a read error, as it lies one base from a far larger clone. The V and J genes are TRBV11-2 and TRBJ2-1; D remains unclear. This CDR3 is built from 10 residues. Germline CDR1 is SGHAT and CDR2 is FQNNGV. This CDR3 reads CASSFGEQLF. As DNA, the CDR3 is TGTGCCAGCAGCTTTGGCGAGCAGCTCTTC.

The chain couples TRBV7-9 to TRBJ1-2; D not resolved. Germline V gene sequence: CDR1 SEHNR, CDR2 FQNEAQ (reference sequence). Trimming took 1 base from V and 0 from J, leaving 6 bases between them. CDR3 length: 14 amino acids. CDR3 region: CASSLVTPNYGYTF. CDR3 nucleotide sequence: TGTGCCAGCAGCTTAGTCACTCCTAACTATGGCTACACCTTC.

There are a few counts of this clone. A far more abundant clone sits one base away, making this likely a read error. CDR3 residues: CASSLSGRASNEQFF. The CDR3 bases are TGTGCCAGCAGTCTTAGCGGGAGGGCCAGCAATGAGCAGTTCTTC. The chain employs TRBV5-6 and TRBJ2-1; TRBD2 aligns across 11 bases. After removal of 5 bases from V and 6 bases from J, the junction contained 7 bases not matched to a gene. The CDR3 is made up of 15 amino acids. CDR1 and CDR2 from the germline V gene are SGHDT and YYEEEE.

The chain carries TRBV11-3 and TRBJ2-2, with TRBD1 matching 10 bases. V lost 1 base, J lost 3 bases, and 2 bases stayed unmatched. Germline CDR1 reads SGHNT; CDR2 reads YENEEA. The CDR3 is made up of 16 amino acids. In DNA, the CDR3 is TGTGCCAGCAGCTTAGGACAGGGGGCTCACACCGGGGAGCTGTTTTTT. It yields the protein CASSLGQGAHTGELFF.

In regard to this clone: A far larger clone is only one base removed, so a read error is likely. The chain employs TRBV28 and TRBJ1-2, with no clear D. Germline V lookup: CDR1 MDHEN, CDR2 SYDVKM. The germline V and J ends were trimmed by 5 bases and 10 bases, with 17 bases remaining between them. The CDR3 is 13 amino acids. The CDR3 region is CASSKQVWAAYTF. CDR3 nucleotides: TGTGCCAGCAGTAAACAAGTGTGGGCTGCCTACACCTTC.

Details on this clone: Only one base separates this from a far larger clonotype, so it likely reflects a read error. The sample contains more than one DNA sequence encoding this CDR3. V gene TRBV4-1 combines with J gene TRBJ1-2; TRBD1 matches 9 bases. The CDR3 is made up of 15 amino acids. The germline gives CDR1 MGHRA, CDR2 YSYEKL. DNA for the CDR3: TGCGCCAGCAGCCTCCGGACAGGGGATAACTATGGCTACACCTTT. Translating gives CASSLRTGDNYGYTF.

The V and J genes are TRBV25-1 and TRBJ2-1, with TRBD2 matching over 10 bases. CDR3 length: 16 residues. Unmatched junction bases numbered 8, after V lost 5 bases and J lost 4 bases. Looked up from germline, CDR1 is MGHDK and CDR2 is SYGVNS. This chain's CDR3 is CASSPPRAGGYNEQFF. CDR3 coding DNA: TGTGCCAGCAGTCCACCCCGAGCGGGAGGGTACAATGAGCAGTTCTTC.

As for this clone: With a far larger clone one base away, a read error is the likely cause. Other nucleotide sequences from this sample produce the same CDR3. This chain joins TRBV28 and TRBJ2-7; TRBD2 aligns across 7 bases. CDR1 and CDR2 from the germline V gene are MDHEN and SYDVKM. This CDR3 spans 15 amino acids. The CDR3 sequence is CASSPGTNLLYEQYF. The CDR3 nucleotides are TGTGCAAGCAGTCCCGGGACTAATCTTCTCTACGAGCAGTACTTC.

The CDR3 sequence: CASSHLIGAGELFF. CDR3 nucleotide sequence: TGTGCCAGTAGTCATCTTATAGGCGCGGGGGAGCTGTTTTTT. V usage is TRBV19 and J usage is TRBJ2-2; D gene ambiguous. The CDR3 sequence is 14 residues long. Germline V gives CDR1 LNHDA, CDR2 SQIVND (reference sequence). Trimming stripped 5 bases from V and 8 bases from J, with 15 bases between.

The V call is TRBV5-1, the J call TRBJ2-7; 8 bases map to TRBD2. The CDR3 runs to 15 residues. CDR1 and CDR2 from the germline V gene are SGHRS and YFSETQ. The ends lost 3 bases at V and 2 bases at J; junction bases unmatched: 7. The CDR3 loop is CASSSLPGGPYEQYF. The CDR3 region has the DNA TGCGCCAGCAGCTCGCTTCCGGGAGGGCCCTACGAGCAGTACTTC.